This is a list of T cell receptor beta chains from one sample in a study of blood T cell repertoires in COVID-19. The method was immunoSEQ multiplex PCR; TCRdb's version includes in-frame clones alone and lacks a portion of them. This table has around 60,000 clones, 75% to 90% appearing once. Source material: peripheral blood. The source of these receptors is a woman aged 55-70 years with COVID-19, enrolled during active disease. CDR3s include the opening cysteine and the closing phenylalanine or tryptophan. A D gene is named only where the DNA matches it firmly. Rows give clone size only sometimes, using once, few, many, or a class for an expanded clone.

cdr3_length,v_call,clone_size,j_call,d_call,cdr3_nt,cdr3_aa
13,TRBV6-5,NA,TRBJ2-7,NA,TGTGCCAGCAGTTACAGGGGCACGTACGAGCAGTACTTC,CASSYRGTYEQYF
15,TRBV5-5,NA,TRBJ2-3,NA,TGTGCCAGCAGCTTGAGGGGTACCGGCACAGATACGCAGTATTTT,CASSLRGTGTDTQYF
16,TRBV5-1,NA,TRBJ2-1,TRBD2,TGCGCCAGCAGCTTGGGGCGGGAGGGCCTGTGGAATGAGCAGTTCTTC,CASSLGREGLWNEQFF
13,TRBV7-2,NA,TRBJ1-2,NA,TGTGCCAGCAGCCCGGGACTAGCCTATGGCTACACCTTC,CASSPGLAYGYTF
13,TRBV7-9,NA,TRBJ1-1,NA,TGTGCCAGCAGGGAGGTGGGGGGCACTGAAGCTTTCTTT,CASREVGGTEAFF
17,TRBV5-5,few,TRBJ2-7,NA,TGTGCCAGCAGCTCACCGGGAGATAAGCCGACAGTCAACGAGCAGTACTTC,CASSSPGDKPTVNEQYF
15,TRBV7-2,NA,TRBJ2-1,NA,TGTGCCAGCAGCCCGGACTACTCCTCCTACAATGAGCAGTTCTTC,CASSPDYSSYNEQFF
14,TRBV13,NA,TRBJ2-7,NA,TGTGCCAGCAGCGAGGGGCGGGGTTACTACGAGCAGTACTTC,CASSEGRGYYEQYF
12,TRBV6-5,NA,TRBJ1-2,NA,TGTGCCAGCAGTTACACCGGGAACCGCTACACCTTC,CASSYTGNRYTF
14,TRBV7-2,NA,TRBJ1-2,TRBD1,TGTGCCAGCAGTCGGACAGGGGGCGGCTATGGCTACACCTTC,CASSRTGGGYGYTF
15,TRBV7-6,NA,TRBJ1-1,NA,TGTGCCAGCAGCTTAGCCCCCGGTTCTAACACTGAAGCTTTCTTT,CASSLAPGSNTEAFF
15,TRBV11-3,NA,TRBJ2-7,TRBD2,TGTGCCAGCAGGGACGGACTAGCGGGGAACTACGAGCAGTACTTC,CASRDGLAGNYEQYF
18,TRBV13,NA,TRBJ2-5,TRBD2,TGTGCCAGCAGCTTAGTCCGGAGCGGGAGTTTGAGGGGGGAGACCCAGTACTTC,CASSLVRSGSLRGETQYF
17,TRBV19,NA,TRBJ2-1,TRBD2,TGTGCCAGTAGTATTACCCCTGGGGGGGAAACCCACAATGAGCAGTTCTTC,CASSITPGGETHNEQFF
15,TRBV24-1,NA,TRBJ2-1,NA,TGTGCCACTCCCCTAACTAGGGAACGGGAGAATGAGCAGTTCTTC,CATPLTRERENEQFF
15,TRBV7-3,NA,TRBJ2-7,TRBD1,TGTGCCAGCAGCACACAGGGGGGTATTTCCTACGAGCAGTACTTC,CASSTQGGISYEQYF
15,TRBV19,NA,TRBJ1-1,TRBD1,TGTGCCAGTAGTCCAATGACAGGGGGTAAAGGTGAAGCTTTCTTT,CASSPMTGGKGEAFF
16,TRBV18,NA,TRBJ2-7,TRBD1,TGTGCCAGCTCGACCGGGACAGTCCTCCTCGGGAACGAGCAGTACTTC,CASSTGTVLLGNEQYF
15,TRBV27,NA,TRBJ2-5,NA,TGTGCCAGCAGTTCCAGCCGACAGTTAAAAGAGACCCAGTACTTC,CASSSSRQLKETQYF
15,TRBV15,NA,TRBJ2-7,NA,TGTGCCACCAGCATCATTGACTTCCAGGGCTCCGAGCAGTACTTC,CATSIIDFQGSEQYF
14,TRBV6-5,few,TRBJ2-2,NA,TGTGCCAGCAGGATCACTAGTGCCGCCGGGGAGCTGTTTTTT,CASRITSAAGELFF
17,TRBV19,NA,TRBJ2-3,TRBD2,TGTGCCAGTAGTATAGGGATGACTAGCGCAGCCGCAGATACGCAGTATTTT,CASSIGMTSAAADTQYF
17,TRBV18,NA,TRBJ1-1,NA,TGTGCCAGCTCATCTTTTGGGGGGTTTGAAGAGAGAACTGAAGCTTTCTTT,CASSSFGGFEERTEAFF
16,TRBV30,NA,TRBJ1-3,NA,TGTGCCTGGAGTGTATTGACAGGTGGATCTGGAAACACCATATATTTT,CAWSVLTGGSGNTIYF
16,TRBV11-2,NA,TRBJ2-2,NA,TGTGCCAGCAGCTTAGATCTGGCAGATTACACCGGGGAGCTGTTTTTT,CASSLDLADYTGELFF
14,TRBV6-5,NA,TRBJ1-4,NA,TGTGCCAGCAGTTCGGTACAGGACAATGAAAAACTGTTTTTT,CASSSVQDNEKLFF
14,TRBV7-2,NA,TRBJ2-7,TRBD1,TGTGCCAGCAGCTTTGGTGACAGGGGCTTCGCGCAGTACTTC,CASSFGDRGFAQYF
13,TRBV6-5,NA,TRBJ1-1,NA,TGTGCCAGCAGTTACGCAACAGGACCTGAAGCTTTCTTT,CASSYATGPEAFF
15,TRBV7-9,NA,TRBJ2-7,NA,TGTGCCAGCAGCAAAATTAGCGGTCCCCAAGGGGAGCAGTACTTC,CASSKISGPQGEQYF
13,TRBV28,once,TRBJ1-2,TRBD1,TGTGCCACCAAATCCCAGGGGGCTAATGGCTACACCTTC,CATKSQGANGYTF
13,TRBV27,NA,TRBJ2-7,NA,TGTGCCAGCAGTTTTCCGGGAACCTACGAGCAGTACTTC,CASSFPGTYEQYF
16,TRBV6-5,NA,TRBJ2-1,TRBD1,TGTGCCAGCAGTTACTCGCGAGACAGGGGCGGTGGTGAGCAGTTCTTC,CASSYSRDRGGGEQFF
21,TRBV13,NA,TRBJ2-1,TRBD2,TGTGCCAGCAGCTCCTCGTTCCTAGCGGGAGCTTCAAGATTTAGTTTCAATGAGCAGTTCTTC,CASSSSFLAGASRFSFNEQFF
15,TRBV7-7,NA,TRBJ2-1,TRBD2,TGTGCTAGCAGCTTGGAGGGGACTAGTGGGAATGAGCAGTTCTTC,CASSLEGTSGNEQFF
13,TRBV10-3,NA,TRBJ1-2,NA,TGTGCCATCACGCAGGAACTTAACTATGGCTACACCTTC,CAITQELNYGYTF
14,TRBV6-5,NA,TRBJ2-4,NA,TGTGCCAGCAGGGAGACAGCAGCCAAAAACATTCAGTACTTC,CASRETAAKNIQYF
16,TRBV4-2,NA,TRBJ2-1,TRBD2,TGTGCCAGCAGCGCAGGAGGGTTGGCTAGCGGCAATGAGCAGTTCTTC,CASSAGGLASGNEQFF
13,TRBV6-5,NA,TRBJ2-7,TRBD2,TGTGCCAGCAGTTACTTGCTGGGGGGGGAGCAGTACTTC,CASSYLLGGEQYF
14,TRBV11-3,once,TRBJ2-4,TRBD2,TGTGCCAGCAGCTCCGCAGCGGGGGCCGACATTCAGTACTTC,CASSSAAGADIQYF
13,TRBV3-1/TRBV3-2,NA,TRBJ1-6,NA,TGTGCCAGCGGGCTTCTCGGGGATTCACCCCTCCACTTT,CASGLLGDSPLHF
15,TRBV13,NA,TRBJ1-5,TRBD1,TGTGCCAGCAGCTTAGGCAGGGGGGCCAATCAGCCCCAGCATTTT,CASSLGRGANQPQHF
10,TRBV29-1,NA,TRBJ2-2,NA,TGCAGCGTCTACACCGGGGAGCTGTTTTTT,CSVYTGELFF
14,TRBV9,NA,TRBJ2-7,TRBD2,TGTGCCAGCAGCCCCGGACTAGCGGTCCACGAGCAGTACTTC,CASSPGLAVHEQYF
16,TRBV5-8,NA,TRBJ2-1,TRBD2,TGTGCCAGCAGCCCGGCTAGCGGGCCGTACTACAATGAGCAGTTCTTC,CASSPASGPYYNEQFF
16,TRBV5-4,NA,TRBJ2-2,TRBD1,TGTGCCAGCAGCCGGGACAGGGGAGCGAAAACCGGGGAGCTGTTTTTT,CASSRDRGAKTGELFF
15,TRBV9,NA,TRBJ2-1,NA,TGTGCCAGCAGCGTCACCGTAGGAGGTGGCAATGAGCAGTTCTTC,CASSVTVGGGNEQFF
14,TRBV5-1,NA,TRBJ1-4,NA,TGCGCCAGCAGCTTCAGGGCGACTAATGAAAAACTGTTTTTT,CASSFRATNEKLFF